This entry concerns a single T cell receptor beta chain. Its antigen is not known. Every individual TCR cDNA molecule carried its own unique molecular identifier, which allowed correction of PCR and sequencing errors. From the 5' RACE reads, TCRdb called clonotypes with MiXCR, one entry per CDR3 protein. Of tens of thousands of distinct CDR3 sequences listed, about an eighth were seen once; the top ten hold approximately 7%. This entry comes from a study of spatial heterogeneity in lung cancer. For the study at large: In raw reads, more than 8.5 appearances on average were recorded for each unique TCR and UMI combination. Study outcomes and limitations: Circulating ubiquitous expanded tumor TCRs were observed more frequently at resection than at follow-up.

The CDR3 extends over 17 amino acids. CDR1 and CDR2 from the germline V gene are MNHEY and SVGAGI. V was trimmed by 0 bases and J by 0 bases, leaving 12 bases between them. Time point meaning: sample taken at primary tumor resection. Sequencing of whole RNA from tumor, nontumor lung or frozen PBMC involved no sorting. The cohort: over 70 early-stage, untreated non-small cell lung cancer patients. The sample here was PBMCs, taken at surgery. The chain links TRBV6-5 to TRBJ2-4; D unresolved. The TCR was taken from a male donor with early-stage non-small cell lung cancer. DNA for the CDR3: TGTGCCAGCAGTTACTCGATGACGGGTCTAGCCAAAAACATTCAGTACTTC. It codes for CASSYSMTGLAKNIQYF.